Described below is a single T cell receptor (beta chain) sequence and its context. This clonotype has at least ten counts. The antigen it recognizes is unknown. No per-base quality is available; no much larger clone lies one base away. These data are taken from a study of T cells in Graves' hyperthyroidism and ophthalmopathy (dated by TCRdb to between 2019 and 2020). With regard to the full study: Peripheral blood samples were taken at the time of initial diagnosis, prior to any treatment. A discovery cohort of roughly 100 patients, roughly 45 with Graves' ophthalmopathy and about 58 with stable Graves' hyperthyroidism, was used to find distinguishing TCR V-J signatures. An independent validation cohort of about 19 hyperthyroidism patients and roughly 16 patients who later progressed to ophthalmopathy tested prospective prediction of ophthalmopathy. The approximately 98 discovery patients were randomly divided into training and test sets at a 7:3 ratio. In addition, the study compared T-cell repertoires in thyroid tissue and in blood from six Graves' hyperthyroidism patients. After blood sampling, hyperthyroidism patients were treated with methimazole at a starting dose of 30 mg daily, and ophthalmopathy patients were treated with high-dose intravenous methylprednisolone. According to the paper, TCR Vbeta CDR3 sequencing was carried out on 120 to 150 peripheral blood samples, which came from approximately 41 ophthalmopathy, about 75 hyperthyroidism and about 17 progressor patients.

In the ophthalmopathy patients, disease was moderately to severely active, with a Clinical Activity Score of 3 or more, a NOSPECS grade of 4 or more, and a duration of less than 3 months. The study excluded patients with uncontrolled infections, other autoimmune diseases, pregnancy or lactation. Diagnoses were established on the basis of clinical symptoms, serum thyroxine and TRAb, thyroid ultrasound, and orbital computed tomography. Ficoll-Paque density gradient centrifugation was used to isolate PBMCs from around 9.1 ml of fresh peripheral blood. Total RNA was extracted with Trizol reagent, and quality was checked on an Agilent 2100 Bioanalyzer. CDR1 and CDR2 are read off the germline V gene (reference sequence) as DFQATT and SNEGSKA. Reading from cysteine to phenylalanine, the CDR3 counts 16 amino acids. Here the CDR3 DNA is all that survives: 48 bases in frame from base 1. Cut back by 6 bases and 4 bases, the V and J ends lie 22 bases apart.

Amplification of TCR beta CDR3 regions was carried out from RNA transcripts. The TCR CDR3 was subjected to a first round of RT-PCR using the HTBI primer set and the Qiagen OneStep RT-PCR kit. Libraries were constructed in a second round of multiplex PCR, after which size selection and purification were carried out. Paired-end sequencing of the libraries was performed with 100 bp reads on an Illumina HiSeq2000. The authors' pipeline ran thus. Raw data were processed with SOAPnuke, discarding reads with adapters, uncalled bases, mean Phred below 15, or no exact constant-primer or identifier match. High-quality paired reads were merged with COPE v1.2.5, and unique nucleotide sequences were defined as clonotypes. Clonotypes were aligned to IMGT TRBV, TRBD and TRBJ reference segments using MiTCR v1.1. The analysis was restricted to V-J combinations with a frequency above 0.0001, which together covered approximately 99% of the repertoires. The TCS score was defined as F50 (clonal expansion) divided by E x V (chaos), with BLOSUM62-based TCRdist calculated between CDR3 peptides within each V-J. Welch's t-statistics and random forest reduced 514 V-J features to about 13, which were used in a naive Bayes classifier (R e1071). In-frame beta chains were kept once TCRdb had trimmed the public reads at Q25 with fastp and called clones with MiXCR. CDR3 protein duplicates are merged, each entry listing the most common genes and DNA. The V and J calls, along with clone size, are taken from TCRdb and not from the paper's own processing. Within this sample are under 550,000 distinct CDR3 sequences, with 20% of them counted one time only. Over 45% of the sample is in the top ten clones.

Summary of the overall study and its limitations: In validation, the model predicted progression to ophthalmopathy with just under 71% sensitivity and 72.22% specificity, a median of 6.5 months before onset. Most expanded thyroid clonotypes (frequency above 0.001) were also found in blood, which suggests that blood repertoires may mirror thyroid immune responses. No statistical method was used to set the sample size in advance, and investigators knew the group allocation. A model built on a 13 V-J signature distinguished ophthalmopathy from stable hyperthyroidism, reaching about 89% sensitivity and 81.08% specificity in cross-validation and 80%/75% in testing.

The sequenced material came from blood. This TCR was sampled from a man aged 35 to 55 with Graves' ophthalmopathy. The rearrangement combines TRBV20-1 with TRBJ2-1; tentative D gene TRBD2, with 5 bases matching. DNA sequence: TGCAGTGCAGTGAGGGCCGGGTATTCACGGTACAATGAGCAGTTCTTC. This is translated as CSAVRAGYSRYNEQFF.